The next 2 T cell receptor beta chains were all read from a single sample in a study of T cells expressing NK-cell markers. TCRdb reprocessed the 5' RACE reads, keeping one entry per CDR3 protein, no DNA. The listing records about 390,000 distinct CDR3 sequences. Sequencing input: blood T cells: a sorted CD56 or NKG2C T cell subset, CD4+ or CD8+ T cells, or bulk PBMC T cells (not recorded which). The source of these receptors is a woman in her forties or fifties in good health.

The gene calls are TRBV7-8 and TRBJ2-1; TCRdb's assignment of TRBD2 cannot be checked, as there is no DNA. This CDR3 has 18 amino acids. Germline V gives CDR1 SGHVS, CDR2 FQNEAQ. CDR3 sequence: CASSGSSGLAPSYNEQFF.

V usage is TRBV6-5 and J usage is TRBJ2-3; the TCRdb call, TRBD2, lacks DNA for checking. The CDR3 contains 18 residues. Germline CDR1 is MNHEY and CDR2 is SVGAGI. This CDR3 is CASSYSARTSGPTDTQYF.